The 19 T cell receptor beta chains presented below share a single source sample, sequenced in a study of OX40 agonist ivuxolimab in advanced cancers. TCRdb's copy holds only in-frame clones and misses some; the assay was immunoSEQ multiplex PCR. The sample lists some 42,000 clones; 82% were seen once. Source: CD4+ or CD8+ T cells sorted from blood, taken in a trial of the OX40 agonist ivuxolimab. These receptors were obtained from an adult with an advanced solid tumor such as melanoma, head and neck, liver or kidney cancer.

A note on this clone: Germline and junction disagree at one end, which may indicate a read error. This rearrangement joins TRBV6-6 to TRBJ1-1, with 12 bases fitting TRBD1. CDR3 length: 14 residues. In germline, CDR1 is MNHNY, CDR2 SVGAGI (reference sequence). CDR3 DNA: TGTGCCATCAGTGAGGGACAGGGGGCCACTGAAGCTTTCTTT. It translates to CAISEGQGATEAFF.

The chain is built from TRBV27 and TRBJ2-7; 7 positions match TRBD1. The CDR3 has 14 residues. V gave up 8 bases and J gave up 5 bases; unmatched junction bases: 12. The V gene's germline CDR1 is MNHEY and CDR2 SMNVEV (reference sequence). This CDR3 is CASHGRQGRNEQYF. In nucleotides, the CDR3 is TGTGCCAGCCATGGTCGACAGGGTCGGAACGAGCAGTACTTC.

The V and J genes are TRBV6-5 and TRBJ2-3; TRBD2 might be the D (6 bases). In germline, CDR1 is MNHEY, CDR2 SVGAGI. The V and J ends lost 2 bases and 12 bases respectively, with 18 bases between them. CDR3 length equals 14 residues. CDR3 nucleotides: TGTGCCAGCAGTTACGCATTGCCGGGGGAGGTTCAGTATTTT. This gives the protein CASSYALPGEVQYF.

This chain links TRBV11-2 with TRBJ1-2, with TRBD1 as a possible D gene (6 bases). The CDR3 length is 12 residues. V dropped 5 bases and J dropped 5 bases, with 9 bases sitting between them. The germline CDR1 and CDR2 sequences are SGHAT and FQNNGV. This CDR3 is CASSVGQYGYTF. The CDR3, as DNA: TGTGCCAGCAGCGTCGGACAGTATGGCTACACCTTC.

Comment on this clone: Other nucleotide sequences in the sample specify the same CDR3. This rearrangement joins TRBV13 to TRBJ1-4; the D gene is possibly TRBD1 (6 bases). From germline, CDR1 is PRHDT and CDR2 FYEKMQ (reference sequence). V lost 5 bases and J 8 bases, leaving 18 bases between the germline ends. The CDR3 has 15 residues. The CDR3 reads CASSLRRGPHEKLFF. The CDR3 DNA sequence: TGTGCCAGCAGCCTTCGGCGGGGGCCGCACGAAAAACTGTTTTTT.

The rearrangement links TRBV27 to TRBJ1-5; D is perhaps TRBD1 (5 bases). Trimming pared 5 bases from V and 2 bases from J, leaving 16 bases between. Germline loops: CDR1 MNHEY, CDR2 SMNVEV (reference sequence). The CDR3 is 16 amino acids. This chain's CDR3 is CASSPYGTGGNQPQHF. The CDR3 bases are TGTGCCAGCAGTCCCTACGGGACTGGGGGCAATCAGCCCCAGCATTTT.

This sequence joins TRBV11-2 and TRBJ1-2; D remains unclear. V was cut by 1 base and J by 7 bases, with 4 bases left in between. The CDR3 covers 11 residues. From germline, CDR1 is SGHAT and CDR2 FQNNGV. The CDR3 spells CASSLGIGYTF. As DNA, the CDR3 is TGTGCCAGCAGCTTAGGAATTGGCTACACCTTC.

This clone came up once. The chain is built from TRBV4-1 and TRBJ2-7; TRBD1 agrees at 10 bases. Germline V CDR1 and CDR2: MGHRA, YSYEKL. Trimming at V came to 0 bases and at J to 3 bases, leaving 2 bases not matched to a gene. The length of the CDR3 is 15 residues. CDR3: CASSQDRTGGYEQYF. The CDR3 nucleotides are TGCGCCAGCAGCCAAGATAGGACAGGGGGCTACGAGCAGTACTTC.

This clone was seen just once. This chain joins TRBV7-8 and TRBJ2-2; TRBD1 or TRBD2 may be the D gene (5 bases each). Deletions cut 6 bases from V and 2 bases from J, with 7 bases between. CDR3 length: 13 residues. Per germline, CDR1 SGHVS and CDR2 FQNEAQ. CDR3 in amino acids: CASRGPNTGELFF. For the CDR3, the DNA is TGTGCCAGCAGGGGACCCAACACCGGGGAGCTGTTTTTT.

This chain joins TRBV9 and TRBJ1-3, with D possibly matching TRBD1 (6 bases). This CDR3 has 16 residues. Per the germline V gene, CDR1 is SGDLS and CDR2 is YYNGEE. V dropped 1 base and J dropped 2 bases, with 13 bases sitting between them. The CDR3 sequence: CASSVWGAGAGNTIYF. The CDR3 nucleotides are TGTGCCAGCAGCGTATGGGGTGCAGGGGCTGGAAACACCATATATTTT.

The V call is TRBV18, the J call TRBJ2-7; D is undetermined. The germline V gene has CDR1 KGHSH and CDR2 LQKENI. The germline V and J ends were trimmed by 4 bases and 3 bases, with 10 bases remaining between them. The CDR3 is 13 residues long. CDR3 in amino acids: CASSLGRFYEQYF. The CDR3 nucleotides read TGTGCCAGCTCACTTGGACGGTTCTACGAGCAGTACTTC.

The gene calls are TRBV30 and TRBJ1-1; D unclear. The germline gives CDR1 GTSNPN, CDR2 SVGIG (reference sequence). V shed 2 bases and J shed 1 base, with 8 bases lying between them. There are 13 residues in the CDR3. This chain's CDR3 is CAWSRRTNTEAFF. The CDR3 DNA reads TGTGCCTGGAGTCGGCGAACGAACACTGAAGCTTTCTTT.

This clone was counted many times. This rearrangement joins TRBV27 to TRBJ2-2; D is ambiguous. Germline V gives CDR1 MNHEY, CDR2 SMNVEV (reference sequence). The CDR3 length is 18 residues. The V end lost 5 bases, the J end lost 4 bases, and 23 bases lay between the germline ends. DNA of the CDR3: TGTGCCAGCAGTCCTCGTTCGGTCCCTCCTTTTTTCACCGGGGAGCTGTTTTTT. Translated: CASSPRSVPPFFTGELFF.

The chain couples TRBV7-3 to TRBJ2-1; TRBD2 matches at 9 bases. The CDR3 runs 15 residues. V lost 5 bases, J lost 0 bases, and 2 bases stayed unmatched. Looked up from germline, CDR1 is SGHTA and CDR2 is FQGTGA. CDR3 bases: TGTGCCAGCAGCGCTAGCGGGACCTCCTACAATGAGCAGTTCTTC. This gives the protein CASSASGTSYNEQFF.

The CDR3 loop reads CASTTDSLRGYGYTF. CDR3 DNA: TGTGCCAGCACCACCGACAGTCTACGCGGCTATGGCTACACCTTC. This chain links TRBV6-5 with TRBJ1-2, with a possible D match to TRBD1 (5 bases). Trimming cost V 7 bases and J 4 bases, with 19 bases left between them. The CDR3 consists of 15 residues. Germline lookup yields CDR1 MNHEY and CDR2 SVGAGI.

This sequence joins TRBV15 and TRBJ1-1; D is possibly TRBD1 (6 bases). Germline values: CDR1 LNHNV, CDR2 YYDKDF (reference sequence). The CDR3 has 14 residues. V was clipped by 3 bases and J by 7 bases, with 15 bases between them. This chain's CDR3 is CATSRDVGQIEAFF. The DNA of the CDR3 is TGTGCCACCAGCAGGGATGTCGGACAGATTGAAGCTTTCTTT. The complete variable domain, with remaining parts taken from reference TRBV15 and TRBJ1-1, reads DAMVIQNPRYQVTQFGKPVTLSCSQTLNHNVMYWYQQKSSQAPKLLFHYYDKDFNNEADTPDNFQSRRPNTSFCFLDIRSPGLGDTAMYLCATSRDVGQIEAFFGQGTRLTVV.

The chain links TRBV7-2 to TRBJ2-7; 7 nucleotides match TRBD2. The trim removed 6 bases at V and 1 base at J, leaving 3 bases unmatched. This CDR3 is 13 amino acids long. CDR1 and CDR2 from the germline V gene are SGHTA and FQGNSA. CDR3 loop: CASRAGGSYEQYF. The DNA of the CDR3 is TGTGCCAGCAGGGCCGGGGGGTCCTACGAGCAGTACTTC.

The rearrangement joins TRBV30 to TRBJ1-1; D unresolved. Germline CDR1 reads GTSNPN; CDR2 reads SVGIG (reference sequence). V lost 5 bases to trimming and J lost 6 bases, with 13 bases between them. The CDR3 totals 12 residues. Here the CDR3 reads CAWSRVRSEAFF. The CDR3 DNA is TGTGCCTGGTCGAGGGTCCGGTCTGAAGCTTTCTTT.

J is TRBJ1-1 and V is TRBV5-6; possible D gene TRBD1, 5 bases. CDR3 length equals 16 residues. With 4 bases removed from V and 0 bases from J, the gap between germline ends came to 16 bases. Germline V gives CDR1 SGHDT, CDR2 YYEEEE. CDR3 sequence: CASSHPPQALNTEAFF. CDR3 DNA: TGTGCCAGCAGCCACCCTCCACAGGCCTTGAACACTGAAGCTTTCTTT.